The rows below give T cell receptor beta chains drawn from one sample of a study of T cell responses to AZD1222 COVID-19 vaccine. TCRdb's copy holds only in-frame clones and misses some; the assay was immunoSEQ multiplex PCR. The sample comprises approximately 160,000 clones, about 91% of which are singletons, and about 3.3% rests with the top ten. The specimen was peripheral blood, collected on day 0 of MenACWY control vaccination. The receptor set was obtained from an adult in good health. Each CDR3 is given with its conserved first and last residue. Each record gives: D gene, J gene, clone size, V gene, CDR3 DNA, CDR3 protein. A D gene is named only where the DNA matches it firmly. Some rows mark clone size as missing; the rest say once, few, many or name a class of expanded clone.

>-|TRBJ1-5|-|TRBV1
TGCACCAGCAGCCCCCAGAAAGGGGAAGGCAATCAGCCCCAGCATTTT
CTSSPQKGEGNQPQHF
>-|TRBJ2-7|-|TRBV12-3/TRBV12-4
TGTGCCAGCAGTTCCGCAATCTACGAGCAGTACTTC
CASSSAIYEQYF
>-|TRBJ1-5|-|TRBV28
TGTGCCAGCAGTTCGGGACGGACCTATGATCAGCCCCAGCATTTT
CASSSGRTYDQPQHF
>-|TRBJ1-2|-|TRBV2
TGTGCCAGCAGTGAAAACTATGGCTACACCTTC
CASSENYGYTF
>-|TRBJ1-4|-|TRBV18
TGTGCCAGCTCACCAAGCACGGGGCTACATGAAAAACTGTTTTTT
CASSPSTGLHEKLFF
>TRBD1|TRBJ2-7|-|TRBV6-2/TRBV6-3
TGTGCCAGCAACCCCGGGACAGCACTGACCTACGAGCAGTACTTC
CASNPGTALTYEQYF
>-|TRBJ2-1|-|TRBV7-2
TGTGCCAGCAGCTTCAAACCATACAATGAGCAGTTCTTC
CASSFKPYNEQFF
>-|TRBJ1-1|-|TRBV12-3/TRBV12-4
TGTGCCAGCAGTTTATGGAACACTGAAGCTTTCTTT
CASSLWNTEAFF
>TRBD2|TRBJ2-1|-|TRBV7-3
TGTGCCAGCAGCTTATCGCCTAGCGGGGGGAATGAGCAGTTCTTC
CASSLSPSGGNEQFF
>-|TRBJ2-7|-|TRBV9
TGTGCCAGCAGCGTAGGGGGCAGCTACGAGCAGTACTTC
CASSVGGSYEQYF
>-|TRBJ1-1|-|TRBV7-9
TGTGCCAGCAGCTTCACGACCGAGATTTATCTCACTGAAGCTTTCTTT
CASSFTTEIYLTEAFF
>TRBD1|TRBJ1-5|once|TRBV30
TGTGCCTGGAGATCACAGGGGCCCCATCAGCCCCAGCATTTT
CAWRSQGPHQPQHF
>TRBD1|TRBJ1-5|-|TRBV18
TGTGCCAGCTCACGGCAGGGGGGGCAGGAGCAGCCCCAGCATTTT
CASSRQGGQEQPQHF
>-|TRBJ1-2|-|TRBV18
TGTGCCAGCTCACCCCCGGGGACGCCTCAGGCTAACTATGGCTACACCTTC
CASSPPGTPQANYGYTF
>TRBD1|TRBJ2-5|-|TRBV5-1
TGCGCCAGCAGCCGACAGGGGGCATTACAAGAGACCCAGTACTTC
CASSRQGALQETQYF
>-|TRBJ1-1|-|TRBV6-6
TGTGCCAGCAGTTACACGGGGTCTGAAGCTTTCTTT
CASSYTGSEAFF
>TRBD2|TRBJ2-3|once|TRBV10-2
TGCGCCAGCAGTGAGGCTAGCGGGTGGACAGATACGCAGTATTTT
CASSEASGWTDTQYF
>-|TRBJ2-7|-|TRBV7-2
TGTGCCAGCAGCTTAGTTTCTACACCTGGCACGTCCTACGAGCAGTACTTC
CASSLVSTPGTSYEQYF
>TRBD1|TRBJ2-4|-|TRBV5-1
TGCGCCAGCAGCGATGGAACAGGGGGCTCCCTCTTAGCCAAAAACATTCAGTACTTC
CASSDGTGGSLLAKNIQYF
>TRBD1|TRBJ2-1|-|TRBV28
TGTGCCAGCAGTGAACAGGGGGATGAGCAGTTCTTC
CASSEQGDEQFF
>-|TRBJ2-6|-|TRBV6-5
TGTGCCAGTCGAAGAGGTGGTTCTGGGGCCAACGTCCTGACTTTC
CASRRGGSGANVLTF
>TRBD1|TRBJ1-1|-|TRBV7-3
TGTGCCAGCAGACAGGGGGCTTGGACTGAAGCTTTCTTT
CASRQGAWTEAFF
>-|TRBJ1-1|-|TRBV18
TGTGCCAGCTCACCACCGTCCGGGGTTAGGACTGAAGCTTTCTTT
CASSPPSGVRTEAFF
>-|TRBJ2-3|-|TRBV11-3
TGTGCCAGCAGCTTTAGGGAAAAAGGGGCAGATACGCAGTATTTT
CASSFREKGADTQYF
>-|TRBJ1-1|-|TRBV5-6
TGTGCCAGCCTCACCTCTCAGATCATGAACACTGAAGCTTTCTTT
CASLTSQIMNTEAFF
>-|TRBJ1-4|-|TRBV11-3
TGTGCCAGCAGCCCTGCCAGCACTAATGAAAAACTGTTTTTT
CASSPASTNEKLFF
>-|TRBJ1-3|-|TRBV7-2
TGTGCCAGCAGCTTAGGGCCAGGGTCTGGAAACACCATATATTTT
CASSLGPGSGNTIYF
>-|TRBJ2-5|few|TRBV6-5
TGTGCCAGCAACGAGAAGCCCTTGTACCAAGAGACCCAGTACTTC
CASNEKPLYQETQYF
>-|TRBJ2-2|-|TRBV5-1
TGCGCCAGCAGGTTGGTCCCAGCGTCAAACACCGGGGAGCTGTTTTTT
CASRLVPASNTGELFF
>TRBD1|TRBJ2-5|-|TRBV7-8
TGTGCCAGCAGCCAACAGGGGGCGTACGAGACCCAGTACTTC
CASSQQGAYETQYF
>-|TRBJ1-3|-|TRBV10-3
TGTGCCACCAACAGGGAGGCCGGCTCTGGAAACACCATATATTTT
CATNREAGSGNTIYF
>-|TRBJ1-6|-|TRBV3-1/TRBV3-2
TGTGCCAGCAGCCTAGAAAGGGGTTCACCCCTCCACTTT
CASSLERGSPLHF